This T cell receptor (beta chain) was captured in a study of blood T cell repertoires in COVID-19. Study background: Samples came from the United States, Italy and Spain, spanning acute and convalescent COVID-19. T cells, B-cell-depleted T cells, or PBMCs provided the cDNA or gDNA that served as material.

Patients at the Seattle site were enrolled during active infection and followed longitudinally. Unmatched junction bases numbered 8, after V lost 8 bases and J lost 2 bases. CDR3 length: 15 amino acids. The germline gives CDR1 MDHEN, CDR2 SYDVKM. Original methodology: The assay estimated nucleated cells by amplifying reference gene primers. The data were produced by immunoSEQ multiplex PCR, yet TCRdb's version contains in-frame clones alone and is incomplete. D and trimming come from the DNA, and the V and J calls and clone size come from that table. The sample contains over 70,000 clones, about four fifths of which appear only once.

This sequence originates from a man in his 70s with COVID-19, enrolled during active disease. The chain has TRBV28 and TRBJ2-7; 11 bases match TRBD2. Sample: peripheral blood. The CDR3 is CASRNVAGGPYEQYF. The CDR3 DNA sequence: TGTGCCAGCCGGAACGTAGCGGGAGGGCCCTACGAGCAGTACTTC.